The rows below give T cell receptor beta chains drawn from one sample of a study of blood T cell repertoires in COVID-19. Profiled with immunoSEQ multiplex PCR; TCRdb holds only in-frame clones, not every one. The sample consists of 150,000 or so clones, around 85% of them appearing once. What was sequenced was peripheral blood. The receptor set was obtained from a woman between 55 and 75 years old with COVID-19, enrolled during active disease. CDR3s include the opening cysteine and the closing phenylalanine or tryptophan. A D gene is named only where the DNA matches it firmly. Expanded clones are given a class, and other clones once, few, many or no size at all.

>.|TRBJ2-7|TRBD1|TRBV4-1
CASSLRRGDRDVQYF
TGCGCCAGCAGCCTTCGCCGGGGGGACAGGGATGTGCAGTACTTC
>few|TRBJ1-5|.|TRBV19
CASSFPGVGNQPQHF
TGTGCCAGTAGTTTTCCAGGGGTAGGCAATCAGCCCCAGCATTTT
>.|TRBJ2-5|.|TRBV7-6
CASSLGGRVETQYF
TGTGCCAGCAGCTTGGGCGGCAGGGTAGAGACCCAGTACTTC
>.|TRBJ1-2|TRBD1|TRBV18
CASSPGTEDYGYTF
TGTGCCAGCTCACCAGGGACAGAAGACTATGGCTACACCTTC
>once|TRBJ2-1|.|TRBV12-3/TRBV12-4
CASRRDDYNEQFF
TGTGCCAGCAGGCGGGACGATTACAATGAGCAGTTCTTC
>.|TRBJ2-1|TRBD2|TRBV10-1
CASSFGTSGAYNEQFF
TGCGCCAGCAGCTTCGGGACTAGCGGGGCTTACAATGAGCAGTTCTTC
>.|TRBJ2-5|TRBD2|TRBV5-1
CASSLGLAGGQETQYF
TGCGCCAGCAGCTTGGGACTAGCGGGGGGGCAGGAGACCCAGTACTTC
>.|TRBJ1-1|TRBD1|TRBV9
CASSVVSGGNTEAFF
TGTGCCAGCAGCGTAGTTTCAGGGGGGAACACTGAAGCTTTCTTT
>.|TRBJ2-7|TRBD1|TRBV5-1
CASSFDRDESEQYF
TGCGCCAGCAGCTTCGACAGGGACGAATCCGAGCAGTACTTC
>.|TRBJ1-1|.|TRBV12-5
CASGLILIRGMNTEAFF
TGTGCTAGTGGTTTGATCCTTATAAGGGGCATGAACACTGAAGCTTTCTTT
>.|TRBJ1-2|.|TRBV7-2
CASSLGAGDYGYTF
TGTGCCAGCAGCTTAGGGGCAGGGGACTATGGCTACACCTTC
>.|TRBJ2-3|.|TRBV12-3/TRBV12-4
CASSFLATDTQYF
TGTGCCAGCAGTTTCCTAGCCACAGATACGCAGTATTTT
>.|TRBJ2-3|TRBD1|TRBV15
CATTRDRSTDTQYF
TGTGCCACCACCAGGGACAGGAGCACAGATACGCAGTATTTT
>.|TRBJ2-3|TRBD2|TRBV5-4
CASSSLPAGGETDTQYF
TGTGCCAGCAGCTCCCTGCCAGCGGGGGGCGAAACAGATACGCAGTATTTT
>.|TRBJ1-2|.|TRBV2
CASRVTPSYGYTF
TGTGCCAGCAGGGTTACACCTTCCTATGGCTACACCTTC
>.|TRBJ1-5|TRBD1|TRBV19
CASSTGDRGNQPQHF
TGTGCCAGTAGTACGGGGGACAGGGGCAATCAGCCCCAGCATTTT
>.|TRBJ2-2|.|TRBV5-6
CASSFPGGGTGELFF
TGTGCCAGCAGCTTCCCGGGGGGCGGAACCGGGGAGCTGTTTTTT
>.|TRBJ2-5|.|TRBV5-6
CASSEYQETQYF
TGTGCCAGCAGCGAGTACCAAGAGACCCAGTACTTC
>.|TRBJ1-6|.|TRBV6-2/TRBV6-3
CASSYSLDSSYNSPLHF
TGTGCCAGCAGTTACTCCCTGGACAGCTCCTATAATTCACCCCTCCACTTT
>.|TRBJ1-4|TRBD1|TRBV9
CASSGQGTNEKLFF
TGTGCCAGCAGCGGACAGGGAACTAATGAAAAACTGTTTTTT
>once|TRBJ2-1|TRBD2|TRBV9
CASSVWTSSDFNEQFF
TGTGCCAGCAGCGTCTGGACTAGCTCTGACTTCAATGAGCAGTTCTTC
>.|TRBJ2-7|TRBD1|TRBV4-3
CASSQDLGNRGAEQYF
TGCGCCAGCAGCCAAGATCTTGGAAACAGGGGGGCCGAGCAGTACTTC
>once|TRBJ2-2|.|TRBV3-1/TRBV3-2
CASSQRLSTGELFF
TGTGCCAGCAGCCAACGACTGTCCACCGGGGAGCTGTTTTTT
>.|TRBJ2-7|.|TRBV3-1/TRBV3-2
CASSQTDFSYEQYF
TGTGCCAGCAGCCAAACGGACTTCTCCTACGAGCAGTACTTC
>.|TRBJ2-3|.|TRBV5-4
CASTTRTDTQYF
TGTGCCTCGACTACTCGGACAGATACGCAGTATTTT
>.|TRBJ1-5|TRBD1|TRBV2
CATQGGIGQPQHF
TGTGCCACCCAGGGGGGAATCGGTCAGCCCCAGCATTTT
>.|TRBJ1-2|.|TRBV10-3
CATRQDNYGYTF
TGTGCCACACGACAGGACAACTATGGCTACACCTTC
>.|TRBJ2-2|TRBD1|TRBV5-1
CASSLRPGQGNTGELFF
TGCGCCAGCAGCTTGCGCCCGGGACAGGGCAACACCGGGGAGCTGTTTTTT
>.|TRBJ2-7|TRBD1|TRBV19
CASSIGGTGNYEQYF
TGTGCCAGTAGTATAGGGGGGACAGGTAACTACGAGCAGTACTTC
>.|TRBJ1-2|.|TRBV27
CASSLSAGFGYTF
TGTGCCAGCAGTTTATCGGCAGGGTTCGGCTACACCTTC
>.|TRBJ1-1|.|TRBV7-9
CASSFTTANTEAFF
TGTGCCAGCAGCTTCACGACAGCCAACACTGAAGCTTTCTTT
>.|TRBJ1-2|TRBD1|TRBV24-1
CATSGGQGVGYTF
TGTGCCACCAGTGGAGGACAGGGGGTGGGCTACACCTTC
>.|TRBJ1-5|.|TRBV5-1
CASSSGLSNQPQHF
TGCGCCAGCAGCTCGGGACTGTCAAATCAGCCCCAGCATTTT
>once|TRBJ1-1|.|TRBV6-1
CASSSREPQTDQAFF
TGTGCCAGCAGTTCCCGGGAGCCCCAAACCGATCAAGCTTTCTTT
>.|TRBJ2-1|.|TRBV4-3
CASSQAGQRLFF
TGCGCCAGCAGCCAAGCCGGACAGCGACTGTTCTTC
>.|TRBJ2-1|TRBD2|TRBV5-4
CASSRAGGPYNEQFF
TGTGCCAGCAGCCGAGCGGGGGGCCCCTACAATGAGCAGTTCTTC
>.|TRBJ1-2|.|TRBV28
CASSSQDYGYTF
TGTGCCAGCAGTTCGCAGGACTATGGCTACACCTTC
>.|TRBJ2-7|.|TRBV11-2
CASSSQYEQYF
TGTGCCAGCAGCAGCCAATACGAGCAGTACTTC
>.|TRBJ2-7|TRBD1|TRBV19
CASSRGQGMSEQYF
TGTGCCAGTAGTAGGGGACAGGGAATGAGCGAGCAGTACTTC
>.|TRBJ2-1|.|TRBV5-1
CASSEPATAAGEQFF
TGCGCCAGCAGCGAACCGGCGACCGCAGCAGGTGAGCAGTTCTTC
>.|TRBJ1-3|.|TRBV2
CASSVDRSGNTIYF
TGTGCCAGCAGCGTGGACAGATCTGGAAACACCATATATTTT
>.|TRBJ1-2|.|TRBV7-8
CASSLGQTGYGYTF
TGTGCCAGCAGCTTAGGACAGACCGGCTATGGCTACACCTTC
>few|TRBJ1-1|TRBD1|TRBV16
CASSHIQTGSEAFF
TGTGCCAGCAGCCACATCCAGACAGGGTCTGAAGCTTTCTTT
>.|TRBJ2-3|.|TRBV18
CASSLGQGLTDTQYF
TGTGCCAGCTCACTCGGTCAGGGGCTCACAGATACGCAGTATTTT
>.|TRBJ2-3|.|TRBV7-2
CASSPRARKDTQYF
TGTGCCAGCAGCCCCCGAGCCAGGAAAGATACGCAGTATTTT
>many|TRBJ2-1|TRBD1|TRBV18
CASSPLSFRDRGDEAQFF
TGTGCCAGCTCCCCTCTCTCTTTCCGGGACAGGGGTGATGAGGCACAGTTCTTC
>once|TRBJ1-2|.|TRBV9
CASSVEGGVYYGYTF
TGTGCCAGCAGCGTAGAAGGAGGGGTATACTATGGCTACACCTTC
>few|TRBJ2-1|.|TRBV18
CASSPQAGGNEQFF
TGTGCCAGCTCACCACAAGCGGGCGGGAATGAGCAGTTCTTC
>.|TRBJ2-3|TRBD2|TRBV6-5
CASSFLAGPTDTQYF
TGTGCCAGCAGTTTCCTAGCGGGGCCCACAGATACGCAGTATTTT
>.|TRBJ2-7|TRBD1|TRBV7-9
CASSLVETGSHFVYF
TGTGCCAGCAGCTTAGTAGAGACAGGGAGTCATTTCGTGTACTTC
>.|TRBJ2-3|.|TRBV18
CASSSTSTDTQYF
TGTGCCAGCTCATCTACTAGCACAGATACGCAGTATTTT
>.|TRBJ1-5|.|TRBV19
CASSRRTEYSNQPQHF
TGTGCCAGTAGCCGCCGGACAGAATATAGCAATCAGCCCCAGCATTTT
>.|TRBJ2-1|TRBD2|TRBV4-2
CASSQDGAGGYNEQFF
TGTGCCAGCAGCCAAGATGGGGCGGGGGGTTACAATGAGCAGTTCTTC
>.|TRBJ2-7|TRBD2|TRBV18
CASSSGVTDEQYF
TGTGCCAGCTCGAGCGGGGTCACGGACGAGCAGTACTTC
>.|TRBJ2-7|TRBD2|TRBV5-5
CASSLVLAGGVYEQYF
TGTGCCAGCAGCTTGGTCCTAGCGGGGGGCGTCTACGAGCAGTACTTC
>.|TRBJ2-1|TRBD2|TRBV4-2
CASSQFYRGGKYNEQFF
TGTGCCAGCAGCCAATTTTATCGGGGGGGGAAGTACAATGAGCAGTTCTTC
>.|TRBJ2-1|.|TRBV5-4
CASRGSYNEQFF
TGTGCCAGCCGCGGCAGCTACAATGAGCAGTTCTTC
>.|TRBJ1-1|.|TRBV27
CASSLKGSDTEAFF
TGTGCCAGCAGTTTAAAAGGGAGCGACACTGAAGCTTTCTTT